The clone carrying this T cell receptor beta chain has only a few counts. Its antigen is still unknown. This sample was included in a study of T-cell memory formation after mild COVID-19. Study-wide background: Each donor largely had its own TCR clusters. Study-level points and caveats: CD4+ clones that contracted lay mainly in CM and EM; CD8+ ones lay in EMRA.

5'RACE primed from the constant segment yielded TCR alpha and TCR beta cDNA libraries bearing sample barcodes and UMIs. TCRdb processed the 5' RACE reads anew with MiXCR; each CDR3 protein has one entry. The sample carries about 240,000 distinct CDR3 sequences, 9.4% recorded once. This sequence originates from a young man who had mild COVID-19 (a few samples of this study predate the infection). Cell type and time point are not known. Sequencing used PBMCs or a T cell subset sorted from them (not recorded which).

The CDR3 loop reads CASSSRQPYGYTF. Written as DNA, the CDR3 is TGTGCCAGCAGTTCCCGACAGCCTTATGGCTACACCTTC. This chain uses TRBV7-2 with TRBJ1-2, with D tentatively TRBD1 (5 bases). Trimming removed 6 bases at V and 5 bases at J, with 13 bases between. The CDR3 sequence is 13 residues long. Germline CDR1 is SGHTA and CDR2 is FQGNSA.